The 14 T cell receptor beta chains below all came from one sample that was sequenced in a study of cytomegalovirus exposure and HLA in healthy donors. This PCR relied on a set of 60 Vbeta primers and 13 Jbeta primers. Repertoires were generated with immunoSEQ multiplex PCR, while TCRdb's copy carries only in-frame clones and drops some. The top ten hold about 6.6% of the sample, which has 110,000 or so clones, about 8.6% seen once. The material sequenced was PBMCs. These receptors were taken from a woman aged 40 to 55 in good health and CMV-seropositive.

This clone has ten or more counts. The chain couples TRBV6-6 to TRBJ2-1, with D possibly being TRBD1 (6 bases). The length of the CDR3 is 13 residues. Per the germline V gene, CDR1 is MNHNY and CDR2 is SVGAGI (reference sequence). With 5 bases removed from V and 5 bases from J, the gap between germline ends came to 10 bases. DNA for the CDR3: TGTGCCAGCAGTCCCCAGGGGAACAATGAGCAGTTCTTC. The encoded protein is CASSPQGNNEQFF.

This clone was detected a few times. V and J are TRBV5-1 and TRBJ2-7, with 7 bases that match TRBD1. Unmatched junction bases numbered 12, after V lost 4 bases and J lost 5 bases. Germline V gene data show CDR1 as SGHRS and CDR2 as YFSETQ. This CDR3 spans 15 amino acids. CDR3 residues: CASSGSGTVVDEQYF. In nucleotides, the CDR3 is TGCGCCAGCAGCGGCTCCGGGACAGTAGTCGACGAGCAGTACTTC.

The DNA for the CDR3 is TGTGCCAACCAAACCGCGGCAGAGAACACCGGGGAGCTGTTTTTT. As protein: CANQTAAENTGELFF. The rearrangement uses TRBV7-9 and TRBJ2-2; no firm D call. Germline assignment: CDR1 SEHNR and CDR2 FQNEAQ (reference sequence). The CDR3 sequence is 15 residues long. Trimming shortened V by 10 bases and J by 1 base, and 16 bases separated the two germline ends.

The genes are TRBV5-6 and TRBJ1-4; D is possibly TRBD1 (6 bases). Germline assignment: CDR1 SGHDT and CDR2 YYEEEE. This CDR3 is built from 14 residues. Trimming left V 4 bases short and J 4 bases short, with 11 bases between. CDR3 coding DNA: TGTGCCAGCAGCCCTCTGGGACATAATGAAAAACTGTTTTTT. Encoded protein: CASSPLGHNEKLFF. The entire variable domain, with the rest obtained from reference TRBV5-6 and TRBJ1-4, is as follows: DAGVTQSPTHLIKTRGQQVTLRCSPKSGHDTVSWYQQALGQGPQFIFQYYEEEERQRGNFPDRFSGHQFPNYSSELNVNALLLGDSALYLCASSPLGHNEKLFFGSGTQLSVL.

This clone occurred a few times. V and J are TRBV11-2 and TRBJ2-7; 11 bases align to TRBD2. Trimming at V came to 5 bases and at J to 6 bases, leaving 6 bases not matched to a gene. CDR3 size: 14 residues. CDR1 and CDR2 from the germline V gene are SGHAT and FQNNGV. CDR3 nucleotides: TGTGCCAGCAGCCTTAGCGGGGGGGCCGTCGAGCAGTACTTC. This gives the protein CASSLSGGAVEQYF.

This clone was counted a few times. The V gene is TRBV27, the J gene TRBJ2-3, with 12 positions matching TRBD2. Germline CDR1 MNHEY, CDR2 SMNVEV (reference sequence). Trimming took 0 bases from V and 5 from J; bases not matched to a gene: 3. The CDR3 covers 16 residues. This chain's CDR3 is CASSLSPSGGEDTQYF. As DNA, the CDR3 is TGTGCCAGCAGTTTATCACCTAGCGGGGGGGAAGATACGCAGTATTTT.

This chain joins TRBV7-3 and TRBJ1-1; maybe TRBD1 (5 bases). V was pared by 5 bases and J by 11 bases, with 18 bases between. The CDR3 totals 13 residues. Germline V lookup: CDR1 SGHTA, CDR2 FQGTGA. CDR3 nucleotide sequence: TGTGCCAGCAGCCCCGGAAGGGGATATATGGCTTTCTTT. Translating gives CASSPGRGYMAFF.

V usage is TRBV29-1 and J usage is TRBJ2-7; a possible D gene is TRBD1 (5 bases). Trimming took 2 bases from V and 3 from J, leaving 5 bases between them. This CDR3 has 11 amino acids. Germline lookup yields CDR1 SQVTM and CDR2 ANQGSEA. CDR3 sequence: CSVERGYEQYF. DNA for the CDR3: TGCAGCGTTGAAAGGGGCTACGAGCAGTACTTC.

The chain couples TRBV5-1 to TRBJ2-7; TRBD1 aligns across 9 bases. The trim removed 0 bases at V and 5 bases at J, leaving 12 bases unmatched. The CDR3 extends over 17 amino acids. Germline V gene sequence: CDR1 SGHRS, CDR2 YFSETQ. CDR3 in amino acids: CASSLAPRTGEADEQYF. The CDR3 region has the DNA TGCGCCAGCAGCTTGGCGCCTCGGACAGGGGAGGCCGACGAGCAGTACTTC. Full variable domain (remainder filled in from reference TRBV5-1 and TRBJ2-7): KAGVTQTPRYLIKTRGQQVTLSCSPISGHRSVSWYQQTPGQGLQFLFEYFSETQRNKGNFPGRFSGRQFSNSRSEMNVSTLELGDSALYLCASSLAPRTGEADEQYFGPGTRLTVT.

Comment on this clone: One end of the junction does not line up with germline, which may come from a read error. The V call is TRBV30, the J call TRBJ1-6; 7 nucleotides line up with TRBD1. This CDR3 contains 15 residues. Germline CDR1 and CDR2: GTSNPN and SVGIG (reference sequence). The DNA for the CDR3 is TGTGCCGGGAGGGGGCCCAGCTACTATAATTCACCCCTCCACTTT. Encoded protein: CAGRGPSYYNSPLHF.

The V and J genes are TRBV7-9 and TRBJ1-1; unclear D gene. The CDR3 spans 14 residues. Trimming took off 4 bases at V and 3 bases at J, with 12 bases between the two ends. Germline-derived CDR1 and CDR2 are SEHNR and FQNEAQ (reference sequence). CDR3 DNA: TGTGCCAGCAGCTCCTTAAACCGGGACACTGAAGCTTTCTTT. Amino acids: CASSSLNRDTEAFF.

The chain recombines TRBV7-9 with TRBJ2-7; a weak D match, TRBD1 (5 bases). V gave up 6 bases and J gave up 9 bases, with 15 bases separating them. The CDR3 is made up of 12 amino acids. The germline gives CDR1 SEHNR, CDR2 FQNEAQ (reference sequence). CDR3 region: CASSWGRQVQYF. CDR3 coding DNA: TGTGCCAGCAGTTGGGGCCGCCAGGTGCAGTACTTC. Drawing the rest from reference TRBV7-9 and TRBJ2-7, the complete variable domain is DTGVSQNPRHKITKRGQNVTFRCDPISEHNRLYWYRQTLGQGPEFLTYFQNEAQLEKSRLLSDRFSAERPKGSFSTLEIQRTEQGDSAMYLCASSWGRQVQYFGPGTRLTVT.

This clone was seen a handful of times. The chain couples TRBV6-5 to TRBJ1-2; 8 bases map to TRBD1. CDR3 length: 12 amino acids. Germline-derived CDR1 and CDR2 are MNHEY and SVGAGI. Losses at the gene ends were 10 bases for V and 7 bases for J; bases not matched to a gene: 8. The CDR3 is CATSDRVGGYTF. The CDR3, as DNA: TGTGCCACCTCGGACAGGGTGGGTGGCTACACCTTC.

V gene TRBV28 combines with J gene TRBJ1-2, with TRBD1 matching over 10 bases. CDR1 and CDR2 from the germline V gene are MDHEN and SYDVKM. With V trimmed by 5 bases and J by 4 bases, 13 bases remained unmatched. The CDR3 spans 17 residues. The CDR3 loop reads CASSPIYDRGRSYGYTF. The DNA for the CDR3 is TGTGCCAGCAGTCCAATCTACGACAGGGGGCGAAGCTATGGCTACACCTTC.